This T cell receptor (beta chain) came from a study of T cells in Graves' hyperthyroidism and ophthalmopathy. TCR beta CDR3 sequences were amplified from RNA transcripts. The HTBI primer set served for first-round RT-PCR of the TCR CDR3. TCRdb processed the multiplex PCR reads anew with MiXCR; each CDR3 protein has one entry. Among 550,000 to 700,000 distinct CDR3 sequences, more than 45% were seen once, and the ten largest hold around 20%. Ten or more counts support this clonotype. Its antigen is still unknown. Study-wide results and caveats: Most expanded thyroid clonotypes above 0.001 recurred in blood. Ophthalmopathy stood apart from stable hyperthyroidism in a 13 V-J model.

Researchers barred patients who had uncontrolled infection, other autoimmune disease, pregnancy or lactation. Used for diagnoses were clinical symptoms, serum thyroxine and TRAb, thyroid ultrasound and orbital computed tomography. The specimen was peripheral blood or thyroid tissue (not recorded which). The origin of this receptor is an adult woman with Graves' disease, either hyperthyroidism or ophthalmopathy (not recorded which).

CDR3: CASSSDGSYEQYF. In nucleotides, the CDR3 is TGCGCCAGCAGCTCCGACGGGTCCTACGAGCAGTACTTC. The V and J genes are TRBV5-1 and TRBJ2-7, with D uncertain. The CDR3 runs 13 residues. Germline V gives CDR1 SGHRS, CDR2 YFSETQ. The germline V and J ends were trimmed by 3 bases and 1 base, with 8 bases remaining between them. The full variable domain, completed using reference TRBV5-1 and TRBJ2-7, is KAGVTQTPRYLIKTRGQQVTLSCSPISGHRSVSWYQQTPGQGLQFLFEYFSETQRNKGNFPGRFSGRQFSNSRSEMNVSTLELGDSALYLCASSSDGSYEQYFGPGTRLTVT.